This entry lists 16 T cell receptor beta chains sequenced from one sample in a study of shared clonotypes between healthy human individuals. TCRdb's copy holds only in-frame clones and misses some; the assay was immunoSEQ multiplex PCR. Of millions of clones in the sample, approximately 92% were seen once. The specimen was naive CD4+ T cells sorted from blood. Subset described: CD45RA+ positively selected. Source of these receptors: a man between 18 and 29 years old in good health.

Concerning this clone: Compared with germline, one end of the junction differs, possibly owing to a read error. The rearrangement links TRBV10-3 to TRBJ2-5, with D uncertain. From germline, CDR1 is ENHRY and CDR2 SYGVKD. This CDR3 is built from 11 residues. The DNA for the CDR3 is TGTGCCATCAGTGAGTTAGAGGCCCAGTACTTC. Translating it yields CAISELEAQYF.

This clone has just one count. This chain uses TRBV9 with TRBJ2-1; 9 bases agree with TRBD1. Germline V gene lookup returns CDR1 SGDLS and CDR2 YYNGEE. The CDR3 totals 17 residues. Trimming took 3 bases from V and 2 from J; bases not matched to a gene: 9. The CDR3 here is CASSESIGTGTYNEQFF. CDR3 bases: TGTGCCAGCAGCGAGTCTATCGGGACAGGGACCTACAATGAGCAGTTCTTC.

The genes are TRBV30 and TRBJ1-2; D remains unclear. The length of the CDR3 is 13 residues. In germline, CDR1 is GTSNPN, CDR2 SVGIG (reference sequence). The ends were cut back, 3 bases at V and 1 base at J, with 9 bases in the middle. The CDR3 DNA sequence: TGTGCCTGGAGCGAAAGCTTTAACTATGGCTACACCTTC. Residues: CAWSESFNYGYTF.

This chain joins TRBV19 and TRBJ1-5, with 8 bases that match TRBD1. Trimming removed 7 bases from V and 0 bases from J; junction bases left unmatched: 5. This CDR3 has 15 residues. Germline V CDR1 and CDR2: LNHDA, SQIVND (reference sequence). The DNA of the CDR3 is TGTGCCAGTACCCCGACAGGGGATAGCAATCAGCCCCAGCATTTT. It encodes CASTPTGDSNQPQHF.

The gene calls are TRBV10-1 and TRBJ2-7; a weak D match, TRBD2 (7 bases). There are 14 residues in the CDR3. Trimming took off 4 bases at V and 2 bases at J, with 12 bases between the two ends. Germline V lookup: CDR1 WNHNN, CDR2 SYGVQD (reference sequence). CDR3 in DNA: TGCGCCAGCAGTGGGGGGGGCAAGACCTACGAGCAGTACTTC. It codes for CASSGGGKTYEQYF.

V and J are TRBV6-1 and TRBJ1-2; D remains ambiguous. Trimming removed 10 bases at V and 5 bases at J, with 20 bases between. CDR1 is MNHNS, CDR2 SASEGT, per germline. The CDR3 totals 14 residues. Here the CDR3 reads CATPIWAEAYGYTF. The CDR3 bases are TGTGCCACCCCCATTTGGGCAGAAGCATATGGCTACACCTTC.

This chain connects TRBV5-1 to TRBJ2-1; no reliable D call. The length of the CDR3 is 17 residues. The germline gives CDR1 SGHRS, CDR2 YFSETQ. Trimming took 0 bases from V and 0 from J, leaving 13 bases between them. This CDR3 is CASSLAGSLSSYNEQFF. In DNA, the CDR3 is TGCGCCAGCAGCTTGGCGGGCAGTCTAAGCTCCTACAATGAGCAGTTCTTC.

The J gene is TRBJ2-6, the V gene TRBV6-6; 8 bases match TRBD1. Unmatched junction bases numbered 3, after V lost 5 bases and J lost 0 bases. The CDR3 runs 16 residues. The germline gives CDR1 MNHNY, CDR2 SVGAGI (reference sequence). The CDR3 is CASSRQGSSGANVLTF. Here the CDR3 DNA reads TGTGCCAGCAGTCGACAGGGGAGCTCTGGGGCCAACGTCCTGACTTTC.

This clone was counted only a few times. The chain links TRBV6-1 to TRBJ1-2; no definite D call. CDR1 MNHNS and CDR2 SASEGT come from the germline V gene. Trimming left V 2 bases short and J 7 bases short, with 11 bases between. The CDR3 runs to 13 residues. The chain's CDR3 is CASSELGMGGYTF. The CDR3 DNA reads as TGTGCCAGCAGTGAATTGGGTATGGGTGGCTACACCTTC.

The J gene is TRBJ1-4, the V gene TRBV2; D is unclear. Germline V gives CDR1 SNHLY, CDR2 FYNNEI. V shed 6 bases and J shed 8 bases, with 16 bases lying between them. The CDR3 length is 14 residues. The CDR3 reads CASRAESGREKLFF. Written as DNA, the CDR3 is TGTGCCAGCAGGGCGGAATCGGGCCGGGAAAAACTGTTTTTT.

The chain employs TRBV29-1 and TRBJ2-1; D not resolved. Trimming took 4 bases from V and 10 from J, leaving 11 bases between them. Germline V gives CDR1 SQVTM, CDR2 ANQGSEA. CDR3 length: 11 amino acids. The CDR3 loop reads CSVVPPEEQFF. The CDR3 nucleotides are TGCAGCGTTGTACCGCCGGAAGAGCAGTTCTTC.

This clone was counted once. Other DNA sequences in the same sample also yield this CDR3. This chain connects TRBV5-1 to TRBJ1-2, with a weak D call TRBD1 (5 bases). The V and J ends lost 0 bases and 7 bases respectively, with 10 bases between them. CDR3 length: 13 residues. CDR1 SGHRS and CDR2 YFSETQ come from the germline V gene. CDR3 amino acids: CASSLGQGRGYTF. DNA for the CDR3: TGCGCCAGCAGCTTGGGTCAGGGACGTGGCTACACCTTC.

The chain employs TRBV7-9 and TRBJ1-2; TRBD1 might be the D (5 bases). V gave up 2 bases and J gave up 2 bases, with 9 bases separating them. The CDR3 consists of 14 residues. Germline lookup yields CDR1 SEHNR and CDR2 FQNEAQ (reference sequence). CDR3 nucleotides: TGTGCCAGCAGCTTACAAAGACAGAACTATGGCTACACCTTC. Protein sequence: CASSLQRQNYGYTF.

This clone was observed a single time. The J gene is TRBJ2-3, the V gene TRBV4-1; D uncertain. The CDR3 is 14 residues long. Germline V gives CDR1 MGHRA, CDR2 YSYEKL. The V and J ends lost 1 base and 0 bases respectively, with 5 bases between them. Here the CDR3 reads CASSQVVSTDTQYF. The CDR3 nucleotides read TGCGCCAGCAGCCAAGTGGTGAGCACAGATACGCAGTATTTT.

The chain's CDR3 is CASSEGTGANYEQYF. CDR3 sequence (DNA): TGTGCCAGCAGTGAAGGGACAGGGGCTAATTACGAGCAGTACTTC. This rearrangement joins TRBV2 to TRBJ2-7, with TRBD1 identical over 9 bases. This CDR3 contains 15 residues. V shed 1 base and J 4 bases; nucleotides not matched to a gene: 5. Per germline, CDR1 SNHLY and CDR2 FYNNEI.

This chain links TRBV6-1 with TRBJ1-1; TRBD1 agrees at 7 bases. The junction had 7 bases not matched to a gene; V was cut back by 6 bases and J by 0 bases. Germline V gives CDR1 MNHNS, CDR2 SASEGT. The CDR3 runs 15 residues. In nucleotides, the CDR3 is TGTGCCAGCAGGCCGGGACAGCTGATGAACACTGAAGCTTTCTTT. Translated: CASRPGQLMNTEAFF.